One and the same sample provided the 27 T cell receptor beta chains below, sequenced in a study of shared T cell receptors in the human thymus. Data came from immunoSEQ multiplex PCR; TCRdb stores just in-frame clones and leaves some out. This repertoire shows roughly 550,000 clones, about 84% found once; its top ten account for approximately 0.013%. The sample also formed part of further work on human thymus T cells.

The sample comprised thymocytes. The receptors were sampled from a boy under two years old with a congenital heart defect.

This clone was seen a few times. The chain joins TRBV19 to TRBJ1-5, with 8 nucleotides matching TRBD1. The CDR3 runs to 20 residues. Trimming took 1 base from V and 0 from J; bases not matched to a gene: 14. CDR1 is LNHDA and CDR2 is SQIVND in the germline V gene (reference sequence). The CDR3 DNA follows: TGTGCCAGTAGTATAGGGGGGAATGACAGGGGCTCGGATAGCAATCAGCCCCAGCATTTT. Amino acids: CASSIGGNDRGSDSNQPQHF.

This clone occurred once. This chain joins TRBV27 and TRBJ2-5; 7 bases map to TRBD2. Per germline, CDR1 MNHEY and CDR2 SMNVEV (reference sequence). The V segment lost 8 bases and the J segment 4 bases; nucleotides outside the gene matches: 13. CDR3 length: 15 residues. As DNA, the CDR3 is TGTGCCAGCCGGAGCTGGGCGGGAGTGGGAGAGACCCAGTACTTC. It is translated as CASRSWAGVGETQYF.

The gene calls are TRBV2 and TRBJ1-2; 8 positions agree with TRBD1. There are 12 residues in the CDR3. Losses at the gene ends were 6 bases for V and 7 bases for J; bases not matched to a gene: 4. Germline V CDR1 and CDR2: SNHLY, FYNNEI. The CDR3 loop reads CASSCGTGGYTF. The CDR3 region has the DNA TGTGCCAGCAGCTGCGGGACAGGTGGCTACACCTTC. The entire variable domain, with the rest obtained from reference TRBV2 and TRBJ1-2, is as follows: EPEVTQTPSHQVTQMGQEVILRCVPISNHLYFYWYRQILGQKVEFLVSFYNNEISEKSEIFDDQFSVERPDGSNFTLKIRSTKLEDSAMYFCASSCGTGGYTFGSGTRLTVV.

The V call is TRBV25-1, the J call TRBJ2-1; 7 bases map to TRBD2. Germline V CDR1 and CDR2: MGHDK, SYGVNS. Unmatched junction bases numbered 6, after V lost 7 bases and J lost 3 bases. The CDR3 totals 14 residues. CDR3 sequence: CASTLRDYYNEQFF. The CDR3 DNA is TGTGCCAGCACCCTCCGGGACTACTACAATGAGCAGTTCTTC. The whole variable domain, remainder taken from reference TRBV25-1 and TRBJ2-1, is EADIYQTPRYLVIGTGKKITLECSQTMGHDKMYWYQQDPGMELHLIHYSYGVNSTEKGDLSSESTVSRIRTEHFPLTLESARPSHTSQYLCASTLRDYYNEQFFGPGTRLTVL.

The rearrangement joins TRBV2 to TRBJ2-3; possibly TRBD2 for D (7 bases). Germline CDR1 reads SNHLY; CDR2 reads FYNNEI. The length of the CDR3 is 17 residues. V lost 2 bases, J lost 6 bases, and 21 bases lay in between. In nucleotides, the CDR3 is TGTGCCAGCAGTGAAAATTTTGCAGGGGAGGGCTGGGATACGCAGTATTTT. It translates to CASSENFAGEGWDTQYF.

This clone showed up just once. The chain uses TRBV7-6 and TRBJ1-1, with 8 bases identical to TRBD1. J lost 6 bases, V lost 5 bases, and 14 bases had no gene match. The CDR3 contains 16 residues. Looked up from germline, CDR1 is SGHVS and CDR2 is FNYEAQ. The CDR3 DNA follows: TGTGCCAGCAGCCCCTCCCCTCAGGGGGCCTCACCTGAAGCTTTCTTT. It is translated as CASSPSPQGASPEAFF.

This sequence joins TRBV5-1 and TRBJ2-6; D is possibly TRBD1 (6 bases). Between the trimmed V and J ends, which lost 7 bases and 1 base, there was a span of 18 bases. Germline CDR1 SGHRS, CDR2 YFSETQ. The CDR3 runs to 17 residues. In DNA form, the CDR3 reads TGCGCCAGCGCGTCTGGGGGCGCCGAATCTGGGGCCAACGTCCTGACTTTC. It encodes CASASGGAESGANVLTF.

This clone was seen a few times. The genes are TRBV16 and TRBJ2-7, with D uncertain. Trimming removed 0 bases at V and 2 bases at J, with 17 bases between. The CDR3 runs to 17 residues. The V gene's germline CDR1 is KGHSY and CDR2 FQNENV. The CDR3 sequence: CASSQSGYRFPAYEQYF. CDR3 DNA: TGTGCCAGCAGCCAATCGGGCTATAGGTTCCCGGCCTACGAGCAGTACTTC.

The chain recombines TRBV19 with TRBJ2-7, with D perhaps matching TRBD1 (6 bases). Germline CDR1 LNHDA, CDR2 SQIVND (reference sequence). Trimming cost V 4 bases and J 0 bases, with 16 bases left between them. The CDR3 is 16 amino acids. The CDR3 sequence: CASSTIKGELSYEQYF. CDR3 DNA: TGTGCCAGTAGTACCATCAAGGGGGAGCTCTCCTACGAGCAGTACTTC. The full variable domain, completed using reference TRBV19 and TRBJ2-7, is DGGITQSPKYLFRKEGQNVTLSCEQNLNHDAMYWYRQDPGQGLRLIYYSQIVNDFQKGDIAEGYSVSREKKESFPLTVTSAQKNPTAFYLCASSTIKGELSYEQYFGPGTRLTVT.

The chain recombines TRBV7-2 with TRBJ2-7; TRBD2 is a possible D gene (6 bases). V lost 1 base, J lost 1 base, and 8 bases lay in between. CDR1 and CDR2 (germline): SGHTA, FQGNSA. CDR3 length: 14 amino acids. CDR3 protein: CASSLGGESYEQYF. The CDR3 DNA sequence: TGTGCCAGCAGCTTAGGGGGGGAATCCTACGAGCAGTACTTC.

This clone came up a few times. DNA for the CDR3: TGTGCCAGCAGCGTGCATCCCCTGACTAGCCGAACCCAGTACTTC. It codes for CASSVHPLTSRTQYF. This chain connects TRBV9 to TRBJ2-5; 7 bases are a match to TRBD2. CDR3 size: 15 residues. Germline CDR1 SGDLS, CDR2 YYNGEE. V trimming: 2 bases; J trimming: 8 bases; junction bases outside the gene matches: 12.

The V gene is TRBV7-9, the J gene TRBJ2-5; 10 positions agree with TRBD2. CDR1 and CDR2 (germline): SEHNR, FQNEAQ (reference sequence). The junction had 9 bases not matched to a gene; V was cut back by 6 bases and J by 5 bases. The CDR3 has 15 amino acids. CDR3 sequence: CASRAGGHWRETQYF. The CDR3, as DNA: TGTGCCAGCAGAGCGGGGGGGCATTGGCGGGAGACCCAGTACTTC. Based on the CDR3 plus reference TRBV7-9 and TRBJ2-5, the full variable domain is DTGVSQNPRHKITKRGQNVTFRCDPISEHNRLYWYRQTLGQGPEFLTYFQNEAQLEKSRLLSDRFSAERPKGSFSTLEIQRTEQGDSAMYLCASRAGGHWRETQYFGPGTRLLVL.

CDR3 protein: CASSPLGTAHYGYTF. The CDR3 bases are TGTGCCAGCAGCCCTCTAGGGACAGCCCACTATGGCTACACCTTC. V and J are TRBV7-6 and TRBJ1-2; 7 nucleotides align to TRBD1. With V trimmed by 5 bases and J by 3 bases, 9 bases remained unmatched. The CDR3 covers 15 residues. The germline CDR1 and CDR2 sequences are SGHVS and FNYEAQ.

This clone has only a few counts. The genes are TRBV6-6 and TRBJ2-1; unclear D gene. V was clipped by 2 bases and J by 3 bases, with 5 bases between them. Germline-derived CDR1 and CDR2 are MNHNY and SVGAGI (reference sequence). CDR3 length equals 13 residues. The CDR3: CASSYPYYNEQFF. The CDR3 nucleotides are TGTGCCAGCAGTTACCCCTACTACAATGAGCAGTTCTTC.

V is TRBV10-3 and J is TRBJ2-1, with 7 positions matching TRBD2. V shed 6 bases and J 5 bases; nucleotides not matched to a gene: 10. The CDR3 has 15 amino acids. In germline, CDR1 is ENHRY, CDR2 SYGVKD. CDR3 coding DNA: TGTGCCATCAGCGAGGGACTAACCTTGAACAATGAGCAGTTCTTC. Encoded protein: CAISEGLTLNNEQFF.

This clone has more than one count but fewer than ten. The chain recombines TRBV19 with TRBJ2-7, with TRBD2 matching 14 bases. The germline V gene has CDR1 LNHDA and CDR2 SQIVND (reference sequence). The CDR3 is made up of 16 amino acids. Losses at the gene ends were 5 bases for V and 1 base for J; bases not matched to a gene: 4. The CDR3 DNA reads as TGTGCCAGTAGTCCCTGGACTAGCGGGAGGTCCTACGAGCAGTACTTC. Amino acid sequence: CASSPWTSGRSYEQYF.

The chain employs TRBV6-4 and TRBJ2-7; 11 nucleotides align to TRBD2. V was pared by 6 bases and J by 2 bases, with 6 bases of the junction left unmatched. Germline V CDR1 and CDR2: MRHNA, SNTAGT. The CDR3 totals 15 residues. Written as DNA, the CDR3 is TGTGCCAGCAGAGCCTCTAGCGGGGGGACCTACGAGCAGTACTTC. This codes for CASRASSGGTYEQYF.

The V call is TRBV18, the J call TRBJ2-5; maybe TRBD1 (6 bases). Germline V gene lookup returns CDR1 KGHSH and CDR2 LQKENI. With 6 bases removed from V and 7 bases from J, the gap between germline ends came to 12 bases. The length of the CDR3 is 12 residues. CDR3 region: CASSTGPWTQYF. For the CDR3, the DNA is TGTGCCAGCTCTACAGGGCCTTGGACCCAGTACTTC.

DNA of the CDR3: TGTGCCAGCAGCCCAGCGGGAGCCCCCTACGAGCAGTACTTC. Translated, it gives CASSPAGAPYEQYF. The genes are TRBV6-5 and TRBJ2-7; 8 bases are shared with TRBD2. J gave up 2 bases and V 6 bases, and 6 bases lay outside the gene matches. The CDR3 runs 14 residues. Germline lookup yields CDR1 MNHEY and CDR2 SVGAGI.

This chain joins TRBV6-4 and TRBJ1-2, with D tentatively TRBD1 (6 bases). Germline CDR1 is MRHNA and CDR2 is SNTAGT. This CDR3 has 14 amino acids. The V and J ends lost 2 bases and 4 bases respectively, with 11 bases between them. CDR3: CASSDGGAGYGYTF. The CDR3 coding sequence is TGTGCCAGCAGTGACGGGGGCGCGGGCTATGGCTACACCTTC.

The gene calls are TRBV11-2 and TRBJ1-2; 7 bases are shared with TRBD1. The CDR3 consists of 14 residues. Germline V gives CDR1 SGHAT, CDR2 FQNNGV. V lost 6 bases and J lost 6; bases outside the gene matches: 10. In DNA form, the CDR3 reads TGTGCCAGCAGTTCCACAGGGGTGAGTGATGGCTACACCTTC. Translation: CASSSTGVSDGYTF.

V is TRBV27 and J is TRBJ2-7; 10 bases match TRBD1. The CDR3 runs to 12 residues. Per the germline V gene, CDR1 is MNHEY and CDR2 is SMNVEV (reference sequence). Trimming at V came to 10 bases and at J to 9 bases, leaving 9 bases not matched to a gene. The CDR3 sequence: CATATGGKGQYF. DNA for the CDR3: TGTGCCACCGCGACAGGGGGCAAAGGGCAGTACTTC.

The rearrangement uses TRBV14 and TRBJ2-3; 14 bases line up with TRBD2. Germline CDR1 reads SGHDN; CDR2 reads FVKESK. The CDR3 is 18 residues long. Losses at the gene ends were 4 bases for V and 1 base for J; bases not matched to a gene: 7. CDR3 sequence (DNA): TGTGCCAGCAGCCTAGGGACTAGCGGGAGTTCAGGCACAGATACGCAGTATTTT. Protein sequence: CASSLGTSGSSGTDTQYF.

V gene TRBV5-4 combines with J gene TRBJ2-3; D is perhaps TRBD1 (6 bases). V lost 4 bases to trimming and J lost 1 base, with 13 bases between them. The CDR3 runs 15 residues. CDR1 and CDR2 from the germline V gene are SGHNT and YYREEE (reference sequence). The CDR3, as DNA: TGTGCCAGCAGCCGAAGACAGGTCCGCACAGATACGCAGTATTTT. Its translation is CASSRRQVRTDTQYF.

The chain couples TRBV12-5 to TRBJ2-1; 10 bases are a match to TRBD2. The CDR3 totals 17 residues. Per germline, CDR1 LGHNT and CDR2 FRNRAP. V lost 5 bases, J lost 5 bases, and 12 bases stayed unmatched. The DNA for the CDR3 is TGTGCTAGTGGTCCTATCCTAGCGGGAGAAATCGACAATGAGCAGTTCTTC. Amino acid sequence: CASGPILAGEIDNEQFF.

The J gene is TRBJ2-1, the V gene TRBV30, with 10 bases matching TRBD2. Trimming at V came to 4 bases and at J to 10 bases, leaving 13 bases not matched to a gene. The length of the CDR3 is 15 residues. Germline V gene data show CDR1 as GTSNPN and CDR2 as SVGIG (reference sequence). The CDR3 coding sequence is TGTGCCTGGACTAAATGGCTAGCGGGAGTATGGGAGCAGTTCTTC. This encodes CAWTKWLAGVWEQFF.

This clone appeared a few times. This chain links TRBV18 with TRBJ1-3, with 7 bases matching TRBD1. CDR1 KGHSH and CDR2 LQKENI come from the germline V gene. The CDR3 has 15 residues. After removal of 8 bases from V and 5 bases from J, the junction contained 12 bases not matched to a gene. CDR3 DNA: TGTGCCAGCGGCCCCGGGACAGAACTAAGAAACACCATATATTTT. It codes for CASGPGTELRNTIYF.